This T cell receptor beta chain was sequenced during a study of blood T cell repertoires in COVID-19. Original processing methods: Quantification of nucleated cells was approximated via reference gene primer amplification. Measured with immunoSEQ multiplex PCR; TCRdb has only the in-frame clones, and not every one. Clone size and V and J calls were adopted from that table, with D and trimming inferred from the DNA. This table holds over 85,000 clones, about 90% found once. The germline gives CDR1 SGHRS, CDR2 YFSETQ. V lost 3 bases to trimming and J lost 7 bases, with 10 bases between them. The CDR3 contains 12 residues.

The sequence came from a man in his 70s with acute or convalescent COVID-19. This chain uses TRBV5-1 with TRBJ1-2, with a tentative D call TRBD1 (6 bases). The sequencing sample was made of peripheral blood. CDR3 coding DNA: TGCGCCAGCAGCTCAGGGGAAGGTGGCTACACCTTC. As protein: CASSSGEGGYTF.